This entry is about one T cell receptor (beta chain). The data stem from a study of control samples from healthy donors and cancer patients. The CDR3 covers 19 residues. CDR1 LGHDT and CDR2 YNNKEL come from the germline V gene (reference sequence). J lost 6 bases, V lost 2 bases, and 15 bases had no gene match. Assay used: immunoSEQ multiplex PCR; TCRdb lists only in-frame clones, some missing. The sample includes 180,000 or so clones, about 94% seen only once; the top ten take 4.1%. The clonotype was recovered from a woman aged 60-75 years in good health. Sequences were obtained from blood. The J gene is TRBJ1-5, the V gene TRBV3-1 (or the pseudogene TRBV3-2); TRBD1 matches 11 bases. Here the CDR3 reads CASSQSLNVGQGESQPQHF. The DNA for the CDR3 is TGTGCCAGCAGCCAAAGTTTAAACGTGGGACAGGGGGAGAGTCAGCCCCAGCATTTT.